Below are 10 T cell receptor beta chains sequenced from a single sample in a study of T cell clonality in common variable immunodeficiency. Antigens for these TCRs are unknown. Regarding the study as a whole: In common variable immunodeficiency, TCR beta chains reportedly carried fewer deletions and N-nucleotide insertions.

Measured with immunoSEQ multiplex PCR; TCRdb has only the in-frame clones, and not every one. This repertoire holds about 20,000 clones, and none appear only once. Sequenced: peripheral blood mononuclear cells. These TCRs come from a human donor with common variable immunodeficiency.

CDR3 sequence: CASSPSIAEGGNEQFF. The DNA read from the CDR3 is TGTGCCAGCTCACCATCAATAGCGGAGGGAGGAAATGAG. This sequence joins TRBV18 and TRBJ2-1, with D tentatively TRBD2 (6 bases). The CDR3 is cut off 3 residues early in the read; its end comes from the germline J gene. This CDR3 spans 16 amino acids. V gave up 2 bases and J gave up 7 bases, with 18 bases separating them. Per germline, CDR1 KGHSH and CDR2 LQKENI.

This clone was seen more than once but under ten times. Coverage ceases 3 residues before the CDR3 finishes, and the germline J gene fills in the end. The chain is built from TRBV7-9 and TRBJ2-1; unclear D gene. Trimming pared 5 bases from V and 1 base from J, leaving 9 bases between. The CDR3 extends over 14 amino acids. From germline, CDR1 is SEHNR and CDR2 FQNEAQ (reference sequence). The sequenced part of the CDR3 DNA is TGTGCCAGCAGCGCGAAGATGTCCTACAATGAG. Amino acid sequence: CASSAKMSYNE. The whole CDR3 sequence reads CASSAKMSYNEQFF.

This clone was observed a handful of times. The CDR3 goes on 3 residues after the read ends, and that part is filled in from the germline J gene. This rearrangement joins TRBV7-9 to TRBJ2-3; TRBD1 agrees at 9 bases. The germline V gene has CDR1 SEHNR and CDR2 FQNEAQ (reference sequence). J gave up 1 base and V 5 bases, and 4 bases lay outside the gene matches. The CDR3 consists of 15 residues. This CDR3 reads CASSAGQGGTDTQYF. The CDR3 bases that were read are TGTGCCAGCAGCGCGGGACAGGGCGGCACAGATACG.

On this clone: The CDR3 end lies 3 residues beyond the end of the read and is filled in from the germline J gene. The chain links TRBV6-1 to TRBJ2-5; 11 bases line up with TRBD2. Germline-derived CDR1 and CDR2 are MNHNS and SASEGT. After removal of 6 bases from V and 4 bases from J, the junction contained 7 bases not matched to a gene. The CDR3 is 15 residues long. CDR3 residues: CASRETSGRGETQYF. The sequenced CDR3 bases are TGTGCCAGCAGAGAAACTAGCGGGAGAGGAGAGACC.

On this clone itself: The read halts 3 residues ahead of the CDR3 end, with the missing end drawn from the germline J gene. This chain uses TRBV18 with TRBJ2-7, with D perhaps matching TRBD2 (6 bases). CDR3 length: 15 residues. V gave up 6 bases and J gave up 0 bases, with 15 bases separating them. The germline V gene has CDR1 KGHSH and CDR2 LQKENI. The CDR3 DNA, read in part, is TGTGCCAGCTCTCCCAGCGGGCGGAGCTCCTACGAG. Residues: CASSPSGRSSYE. The whole CDR3 sequence is CASSPSGRSSYEQYF.

This clone has more than one count but fewer than ten. The missing CDR3 end, 3 residues past where the read stops, is filled in from the germline J gene. The chain uses TRBV18 and TRBJ2-3; no definite D call. Germline V gives CDR1 KGHSH, CDR2 LQKENI. The CDR3 has 14 residues. Trimming took 3 bases from V and 2 from J, leaving 9 bases between them. CDR3: CASSPWASTDTQYF. Partial CDR3 DNA: TGTGCCAGCTCACCTTGGGCATCCACAGATACG.

This clone appeared a few times. The CDR3 is cut off 3 residues early in the read; its end comes from the germline J gene. V usage is TRBV18 and J usage is TRBJ1-5, with no clear D. The CDR3 is made up of 13 amino acids. The germline V gene encodes CDR1 KGHSH and CDR2 LQKENI. The V gene lost 5 bases and the J gene lost 5 bases, with 10 bases spanning the gap. Incomplete CDR3 DNA: TGTGCCAGCTCAGAAGGGCGGGATCAGCCC. It is translated as CASSEGRDQP. The CDR3 in its entirety is CASSEGRDQPQHF.

This clone was counted only a few times. The read ends 3 residues before the CDR3 terminus; that terminus is restored from the germline J gene. The chain employs TRBV7-9 and TRBJ1-2; 8 bases agree with TRBD1. The junction had 3 bases not matched to a gene; V was cut back by 5 bases and J by 4 bases. The CDR3 consists of 13 residues. The V gene's germline CDR1 is SEHNR and CDR2 FQNEAQ (reference sequence). Partial CDR3 DNA: TGTGCCAGCAGCCTACAGGGGGGCTATGGC. This encodes CASSLQGGYG. The full CDR3 protein reads CASSLQGGYGYTF. The full variable domain, with the rest looked up from reference TRBV7-9 and TRBJ1-2, is DTGVSQNPRHKITKRGQNVTFRCDPISEHNRLYWYRQTLGQGPEFLTYFQNEAQLEKSRLLSDRFSAERPKGSFSTLEIQRTEQGDSAMYLCASSLQGGYGYTFGSGTRLTVV.

Remarks on this clone: The junction departs from the called germline gene at one end, perhaps through a read error. The read terminates 3 residues ahead of where the CDR3 ends, so the germline J gene completes it. This sequence joins TRBV7-9 and TRBJ2-2; unclear D gene. The CDR3 sequence is 14 residues long. Germline V gene lookup returns CDR1 SEHNR and CDR2 FQNEAQ (reference sequence). The CDR3 bases that were read are TGTGCCAGCGGCTTATCGGTGAACACCGGGGAG. Protein product: CASGLSVNTGE. The whole CDR3 protein reads CASGLSVNTGELFF.

Of note for this clone: The read stops 3 residues short of the end of the CDR3; the missing end is completed from the germline J gene. The chain couples TRBV7-2 to TRBJ2-7; 8 bases agree with TRBD1. Germline CDR1 and CDR2: SGHTA and FQGNSA. The CDR3 covers 13 residues. V trimming: 7 bases; J trimming: 4 bases; junction bases outside the gene matches: 6. The CDR3 bases that were read are TGTGCCAGCACCAGACAGGGGAAGTACGAG. It encodes CASTRQGKYE. The full CDR3 protein reads CASTRQGKYEQYF.